Sequencing of this T cell receptor beta chain was carried out in a study of CD8+CD57+ T cells in acquired aplastic anemia. Turning to the study itself: Mean yield of DNA from sorted CD4+ and CD8+ cells was roughly 3.4 ug. Findings of the study overall: Patients and controls shared twenty-nine CD8+ CDR3 sequences, highly expressed in patients.

By flow cytometry, patients selected for sequencing had shown an expansion of CD8+CD57+ cells. Severe acquired aplastic anemia was diagnosed in all patients. This CDR3 has 11 residues. Deletions cut 1 base from V and 8 bases from J, with 6 bases between. Germline lookup yields CDR1 DFQATT and CDR2 SNEGSKA (reference sequence). About this clonotype itself: Its matching antigen is unknown.

Investigators profiled TCR beta VDJ and CDR3 from genomic DNA template. One entry per CDR3 protein, called by TCRdb with MiXCR from the reads. The sample consists of hundreds of thousands of distinct CDR3 sequences, around 30% of them appearing once. Sequencing was done on a sample of sorted CD4+, CD8+, or CD8+CD57+ T cells (not recorded which) from PBMCs. The V gene is TRBV20-1, the J gene TRBJ2-1; D unresolved. This sequence originates from a human donor with aplastic anemia. The CDR3 DNA reads as TGCAGTGCTAGAGCGGGTTATGAGCAGTTCTTC. Protein sequence: CSARAGYEQFF.